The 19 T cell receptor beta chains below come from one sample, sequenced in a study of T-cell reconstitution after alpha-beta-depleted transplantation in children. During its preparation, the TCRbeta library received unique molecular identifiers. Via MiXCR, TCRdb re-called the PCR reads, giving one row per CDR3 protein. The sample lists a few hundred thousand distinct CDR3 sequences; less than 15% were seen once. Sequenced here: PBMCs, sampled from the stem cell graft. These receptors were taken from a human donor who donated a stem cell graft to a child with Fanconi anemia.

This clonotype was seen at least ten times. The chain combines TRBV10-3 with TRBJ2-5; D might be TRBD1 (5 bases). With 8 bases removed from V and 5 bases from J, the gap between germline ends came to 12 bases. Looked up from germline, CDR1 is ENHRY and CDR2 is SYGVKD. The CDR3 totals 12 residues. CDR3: CAIGPGKETQYF. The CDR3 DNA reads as TGTGCCATCGGTCCAGGGAAGGAGACCCAGTACTTC.

The CDR3 region has the DNA TGCAGCGTTGAAGGGGACAGAGGCTCTGGGGCCAACGTCCTGACTTTC. Its translation: CSVEGDRGSGANVLTF. This rearrangement joins TRBV29-1 to TRBJ2-6; 7 bases are shared with TRBD1. After removal of 1 base from V and 0 bases from J, the junction contained 3 bases not matched to a gene. The CDR3 length is 16 residues. Germline-derived CDR1 and CDR2 are SQVTM and ANQGSEA.

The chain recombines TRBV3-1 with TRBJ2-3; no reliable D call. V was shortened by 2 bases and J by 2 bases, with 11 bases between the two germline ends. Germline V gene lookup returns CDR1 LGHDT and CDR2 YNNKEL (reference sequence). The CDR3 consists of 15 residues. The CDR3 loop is CASSQRAVFTDTQYF. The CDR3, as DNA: TGTGCCAGCAGCCAAAGGGCAGTCTTCACAGATACGCAGTATTTT.

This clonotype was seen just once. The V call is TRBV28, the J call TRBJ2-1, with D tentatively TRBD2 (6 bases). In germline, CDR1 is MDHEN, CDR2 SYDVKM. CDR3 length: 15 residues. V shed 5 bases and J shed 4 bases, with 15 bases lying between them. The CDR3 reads CASSRAALAYNEQFF. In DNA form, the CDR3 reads TGTGCCAGCAGTCGGGCGGCACTAGCTTACAATGAGCAGTTCTTC.

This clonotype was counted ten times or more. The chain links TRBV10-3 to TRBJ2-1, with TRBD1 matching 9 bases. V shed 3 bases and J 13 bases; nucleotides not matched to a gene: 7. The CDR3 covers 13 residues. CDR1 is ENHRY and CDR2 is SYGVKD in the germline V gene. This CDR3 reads CAISDSGTGRQFF. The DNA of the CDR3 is TGTGCCATCAGTGATTCCGGGACAGGGCGTCAGTTCTTC.

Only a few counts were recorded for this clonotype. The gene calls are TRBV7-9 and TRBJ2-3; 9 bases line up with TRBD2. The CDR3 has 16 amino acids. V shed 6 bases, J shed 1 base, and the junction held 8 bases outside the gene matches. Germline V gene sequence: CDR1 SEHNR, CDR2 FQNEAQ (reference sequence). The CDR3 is CASSIQLAGGTDTQYF. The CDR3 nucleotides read TGTGCCAGCAGTATTCAGTTAGCGGGGGGCACAGATACGCAGTATTTT.

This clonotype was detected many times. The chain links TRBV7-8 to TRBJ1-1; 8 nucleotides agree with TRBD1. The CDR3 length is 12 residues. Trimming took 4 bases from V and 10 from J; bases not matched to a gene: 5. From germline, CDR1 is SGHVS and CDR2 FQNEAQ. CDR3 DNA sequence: TGTGCCAGCAGCTCCGGGACAGGTAGAGCTTTCTTT. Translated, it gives CASSSGTGRAFF.

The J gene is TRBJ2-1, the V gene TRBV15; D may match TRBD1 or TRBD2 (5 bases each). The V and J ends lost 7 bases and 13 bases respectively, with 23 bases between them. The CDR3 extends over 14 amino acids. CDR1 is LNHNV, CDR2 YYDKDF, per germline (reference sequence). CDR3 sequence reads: CATKLTGAFGEQFF. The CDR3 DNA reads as TGTGCCACCAAGCTGACCGGGGCCTTTGGTGAACAGTTCTTC.

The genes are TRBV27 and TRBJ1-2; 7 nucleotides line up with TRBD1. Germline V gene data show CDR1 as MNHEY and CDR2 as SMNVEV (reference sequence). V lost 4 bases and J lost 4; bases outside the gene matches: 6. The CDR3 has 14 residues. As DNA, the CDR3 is TGTGCCAGCAGTTCTCTGACAGGGATCTATGGCTACACCTTC. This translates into CASSSLTGIYGYTF.

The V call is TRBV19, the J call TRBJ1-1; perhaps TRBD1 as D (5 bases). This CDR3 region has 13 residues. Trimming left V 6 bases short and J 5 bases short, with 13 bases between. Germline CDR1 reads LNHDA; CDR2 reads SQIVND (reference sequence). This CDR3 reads CASRRGLYTEAFF. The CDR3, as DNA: TGTGCCAGTAGACGGGGACTTTATACTGAAGCTTTCTTT.

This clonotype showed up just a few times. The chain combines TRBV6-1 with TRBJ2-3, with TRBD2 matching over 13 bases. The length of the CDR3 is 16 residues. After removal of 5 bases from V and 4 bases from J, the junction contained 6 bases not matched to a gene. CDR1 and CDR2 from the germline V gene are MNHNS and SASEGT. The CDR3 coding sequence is TGTGCCAGCAGTAGAACTAGCGGGGGGGTTTCAGATACGCAGTATTTT. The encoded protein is CASSRTSGGVSDTQYF.

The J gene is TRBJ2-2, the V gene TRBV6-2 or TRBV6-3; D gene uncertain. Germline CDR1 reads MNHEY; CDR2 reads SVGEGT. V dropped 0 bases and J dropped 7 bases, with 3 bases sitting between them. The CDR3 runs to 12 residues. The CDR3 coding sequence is TGTGCCAGCAGTTACTCGATCGGGGAGCTGTTTTTT. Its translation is CASSYSIGELFF.

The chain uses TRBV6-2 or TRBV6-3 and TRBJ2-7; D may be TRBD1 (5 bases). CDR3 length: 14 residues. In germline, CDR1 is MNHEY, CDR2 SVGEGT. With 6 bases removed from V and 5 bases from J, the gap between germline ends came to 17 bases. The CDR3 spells CASSFREWVHEQYF. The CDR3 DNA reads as TGTGCCAGCAGCTTCAGGGAATGGGTCCACGAGCAGTACTTC.

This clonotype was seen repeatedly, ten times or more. The CDR3 nucleotides are TGTGCCAGCGGACTGGAACGGAGCACAGATACGCAGTATTTT. Its translation: CASGLERSTDTQYF. V and J are TRBV7-8 and TRBJ2-3; a possible D gene is TRBD2 (5 bases). Germline V gene lookup returns CDR1 SGHVS and CDR2 FQNEAQ. With 8 bases removed from V and 0 bases from J, the gap between germline ends came to 12 bases. The CDR3 is 14 residues long.

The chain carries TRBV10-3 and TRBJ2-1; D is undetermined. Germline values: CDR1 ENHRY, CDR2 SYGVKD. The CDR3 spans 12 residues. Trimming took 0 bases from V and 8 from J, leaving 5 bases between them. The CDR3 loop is CAISESAYEQFF. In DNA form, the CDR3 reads TGTGCCATCAGTGAGTCGGCCTATGAGCAGTTCTTC.

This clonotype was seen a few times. CDR3 residues: CSAKAGGGEPQHF. The CDR3 DNA is TGCAGTGCTAAAGCGGGGGGTGGGGAGCCCCAGCATTTT. This chain links TRBV20-1 with TRBJ1-5; tentative D call: TRBD1 (5 bases). Trimming removed 4 bases from V and 8 bases from J, with 15 bases in between. This CDR3 contains 13 residues. Germline loops: CDR1 DFQATT, CDR2 SNEGSKA (reference sequence).

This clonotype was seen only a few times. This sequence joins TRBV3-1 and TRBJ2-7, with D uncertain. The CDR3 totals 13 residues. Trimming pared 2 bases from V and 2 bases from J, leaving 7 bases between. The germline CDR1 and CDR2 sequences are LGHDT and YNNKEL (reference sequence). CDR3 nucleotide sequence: TGTGCCAGCAGCCAACCCGAGGCCTACGAGCAGTACTTC. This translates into CASSQPEAYEQYF.

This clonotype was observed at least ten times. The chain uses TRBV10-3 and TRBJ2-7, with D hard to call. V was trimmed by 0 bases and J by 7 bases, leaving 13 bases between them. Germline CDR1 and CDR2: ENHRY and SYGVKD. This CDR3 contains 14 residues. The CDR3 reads CAISESTHKREQYF. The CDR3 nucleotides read TGTGCCATCAGTGAGTCAACTCACAAAAGAGAGCAGTACTTC.

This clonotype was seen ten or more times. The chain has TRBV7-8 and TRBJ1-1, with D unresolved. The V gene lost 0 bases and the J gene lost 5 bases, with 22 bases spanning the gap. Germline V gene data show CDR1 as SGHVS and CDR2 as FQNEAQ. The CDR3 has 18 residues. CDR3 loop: CASSLALITSSRGTEAFF. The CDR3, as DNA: TGTGCCAGCAGCTTAGCTTTAATAACGTCTAGCCGAGGAACTGAAGCTTTCTTT. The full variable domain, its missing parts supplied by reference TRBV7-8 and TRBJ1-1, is GAGVSQSPRYKVAKRGQDVALRCDPISGHVSLFWYQQALGQGPEFLTYFQNEAQLDKSGLPSDRFFAERPEGSVSTLKIQRTQQEDSAVYLCASSLALITSSRGTEAFFGQGTRLTVV.